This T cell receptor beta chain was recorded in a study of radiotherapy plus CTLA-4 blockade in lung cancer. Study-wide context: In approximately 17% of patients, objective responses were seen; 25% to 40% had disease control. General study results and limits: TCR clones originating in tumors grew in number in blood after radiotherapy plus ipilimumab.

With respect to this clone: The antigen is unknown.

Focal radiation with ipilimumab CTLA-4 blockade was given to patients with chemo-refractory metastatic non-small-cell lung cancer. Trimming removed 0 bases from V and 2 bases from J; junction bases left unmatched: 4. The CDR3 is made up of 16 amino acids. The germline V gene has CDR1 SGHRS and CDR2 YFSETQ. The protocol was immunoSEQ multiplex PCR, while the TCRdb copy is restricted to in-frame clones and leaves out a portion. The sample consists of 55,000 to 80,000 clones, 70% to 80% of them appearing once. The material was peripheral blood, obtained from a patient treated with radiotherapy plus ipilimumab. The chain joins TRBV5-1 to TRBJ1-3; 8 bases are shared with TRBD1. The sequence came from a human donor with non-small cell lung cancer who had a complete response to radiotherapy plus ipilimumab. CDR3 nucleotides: TGCGCCAGCAGCTTGGCTTCACAGGGGGCTGGAAACACCATATATTTT. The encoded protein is CASSLASQGAGNTIYF.